The rows below give T cell receptor beta chains drawn from one sample of a study of blood T cell repertoires in COVID-19. Repertoires were generated with immunoSEQ multiplex PCR, while TCRdb's copy carries only in-frame clones and drops some. The sample has 81,000 or so clones, almost 95% seen once. The source material was peripheral blood. The receptors come from an older woman with active COVID-19. The CDR3 runs from the conserved cysteine through the conserved F or W. Fields, in order: clone size, D gene, J gene, V gene, CDR3 DNA, CDR3 protein. The D gene is left open where the match is weak. Some rows mark clone size as missing; the rest say once, few, many or name a class of expanded clone.

size: once
D: -
J: TRBJ1-5
V: TRBV7-2
DNA: TGTGCCAGCAGCTTAGGGGGGGGCTATAGCAATCAGCCCCAGCATTTT
CDR3: CASSLGGGYSNQPQHF

size: -
D: TRBD2
J: TRBJ2-7
V: TRBV6-5
DNA: TGTGCCAGCAGTTACTCTTTTGCGGGAGGTAACGAGCAGTACTTC
CDR3: CASSYSFAGGNEQYF

size: -
D: -
J: TRBJ2-1
V: TRBV28
DNA: TGTGCCAGCAGGGGCGGCGGGGCCTCCTACAATGAGCAGTTCTTC
CDR3: CASRGGGASYNEQFF

size: -
D: -
J: TRBJ2-3
V: TRBV5-1
DNA: TGCGCCAGCAGCCGGGACACCACAGATACGCAGTATTTT
CDR3: CASSRDTTDTQYF

size: -
D: -
J: TRBJ1-5
V: TRBV19
DNA: TGTGCCAGTAGTATAGTGGCCGGGGTTGCCAATCAGCCCCAGCATTTT
CDR3: CASSIVAGVANQPQHF

size: -
D: -
J: TRBJ1-1
V: TRBV7-2
DNA: TGTGCCAGCAGCTTAACGACTAGTGGGGGCACTGAAGCTTTCTTT
CDR3: CASSLTTSGGTEAFF

size: once
D: -
J: TRBJ1-1
V: TRBV20-1
DNA: TGCAGTGCTAGTTACGAGGGGGGGCGTAACACCATCTGG
CDR3: CSASYEGGRNTIW

size: -
D: TRBD1
J: TRBJ1-2
V: TRBV10-3
DNA: TGTGCCATCAGTGAGGAGGGGGCGAGATATGGCTACACCTTC
CDR3: CAISEEGARYGYTF

size: -
D: -
J: TRBJ2-2
V: TRBV28
DNA: TGTGCCAGCAGTTTAGGAGGGGTGGACACCGGGGAGCTGTTTTTT
CDR3: CASSLGGVDTGELFF

size: -
D: -
J: TRBJ2-5
V: TRBV4-1
DNA: TGCGCCAGCGCATCCCCCCCTTGGCAGGGCATGTACTTC
CDR3: CASASPPWQGMYF

size: -
D: -
J: TRBJ2-2
V: TRBV2
DNA: TGTGCCGGCAGTGGTTGGGGTAGGGGAGGCACCGGGGAGCTGTTTTTT
CDR3: CAGSGWGRGGTGELFF

size: -
D: TRBD1
J: TRBJ2-1
V: TRBV29-1
DNA: TGCAGCGTCAGACAGGGATTCAATGAGCAGTTCTTC
CDR3: CSVRQGFNEQFF

size: -
D: -
J: TRBJ1-2
V: TRBV4-1
DNA: TGCGCCAGCAGCAACCGGGACATCACGGGCTACACCTTC
CDR3: CASSNRDITGYTF

size: -
D: -
J: TRBJ1-5
V: TRBV11-2
DNA: TGTGCCAGCAGCTTAGGCAGAAGCAATCAGCCCCAGCATTTT
CDR3: CASSLGRSNQPQHF

size: -
D: -
J: TRBJ1-3
V: TRBV19
DNA: TGTGCCAGTAGTATTACGCCCACGAGCTCTGGAAACACCATATATTTT
CDR3: CASSITPTSSGNTIYF

size: -
D: -
J: TRBJ2-7
V: TRBV28
DNA: TGTGCCAGCAGCCCTAACCCCAAACCCCTATACGAGCAGTACTTC
CDR3: CASSPNPKPLYEQYF

size: once
D: TRBD1
J: TRBJ1-5
V: TRBV15
DNA: TGTGCCACCAGCAGGGGACAGGCGAACAATCAGCCCCAGCATTTT
CDR3: CATSRGQANNQPQHF

size: -
D: TRBD1
J: TRBJ1-5
V: TRBV6-5
DNA: TGTGCCAGCAGGCGACAGGGGATAAGCAATCAGCCCCAGCATTTT
CDR3: CASRRQGISNQPQHF

size: -
D: TRBD2
J: TRBJ2-5
V: TRBV2
DNA: TGTGCCAGCAGTGAAGGCGGGGGGGAGACCCAGTACTTC
CDR3: CASSEGGGETQYF